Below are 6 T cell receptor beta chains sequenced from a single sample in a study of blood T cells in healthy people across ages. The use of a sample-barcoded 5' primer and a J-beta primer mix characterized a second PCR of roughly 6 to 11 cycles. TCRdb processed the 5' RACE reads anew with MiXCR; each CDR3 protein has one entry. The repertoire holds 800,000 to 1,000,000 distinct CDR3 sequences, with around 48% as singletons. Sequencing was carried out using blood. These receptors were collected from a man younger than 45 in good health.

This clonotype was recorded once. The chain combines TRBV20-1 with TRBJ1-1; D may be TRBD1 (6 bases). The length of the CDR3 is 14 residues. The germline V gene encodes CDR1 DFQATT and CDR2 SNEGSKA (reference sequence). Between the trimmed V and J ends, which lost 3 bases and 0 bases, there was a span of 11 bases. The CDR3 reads CSASSGDMNTEAFF. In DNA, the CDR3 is TGCAGTGCTAGTAGCGGGGACATGAACACTGAAGCTTTCTTT.

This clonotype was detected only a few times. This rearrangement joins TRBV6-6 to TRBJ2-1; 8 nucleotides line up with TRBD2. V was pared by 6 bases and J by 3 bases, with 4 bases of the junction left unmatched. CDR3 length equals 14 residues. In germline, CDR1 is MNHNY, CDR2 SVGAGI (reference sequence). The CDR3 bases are TGTGCCAGCAGGCCGGGGGGGCACTACAATGAGCAGTTCTTC. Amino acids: CASRPGGHYNEQFF.

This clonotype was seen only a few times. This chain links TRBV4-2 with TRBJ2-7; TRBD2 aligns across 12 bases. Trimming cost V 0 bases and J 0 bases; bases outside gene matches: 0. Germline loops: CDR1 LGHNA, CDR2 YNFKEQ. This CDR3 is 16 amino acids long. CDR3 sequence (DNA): TGTGCCAGCAGCCAAGAACTAGCGGGGGGCTCCTACGAGCAGTACTTC. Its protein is CASSQELAGGSYEQYF.

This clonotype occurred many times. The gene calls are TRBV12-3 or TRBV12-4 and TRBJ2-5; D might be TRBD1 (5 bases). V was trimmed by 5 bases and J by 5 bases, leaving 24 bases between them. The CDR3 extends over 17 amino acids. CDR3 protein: CASSRALTVTLEETQYF. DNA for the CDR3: TGTGCCAGCAGTCGCGCCTTGACAGTCACGCTTGAGGAGACCCAGTACTTC.

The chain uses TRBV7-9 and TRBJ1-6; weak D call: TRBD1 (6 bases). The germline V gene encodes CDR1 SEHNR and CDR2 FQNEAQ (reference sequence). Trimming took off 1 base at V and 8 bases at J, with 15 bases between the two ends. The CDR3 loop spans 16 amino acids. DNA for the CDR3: TGTGCCAGCAGCTTAGTAGGCCAGGGGATTGATTCACCCCTCCACTTT. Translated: CASSLVGQGIDSPLHF.

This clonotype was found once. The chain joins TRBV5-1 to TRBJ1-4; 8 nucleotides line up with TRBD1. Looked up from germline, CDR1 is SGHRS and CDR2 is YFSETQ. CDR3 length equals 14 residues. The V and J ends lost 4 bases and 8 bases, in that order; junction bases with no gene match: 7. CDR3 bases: TGCGCCAGCAGCCAACAGGGGGGTTTAGAAAAACTGTTTTTT. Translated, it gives CASSQQGGLEKLFF. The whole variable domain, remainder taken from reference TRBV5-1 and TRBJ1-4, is KAGVTQTPRYLIKTRGQQVTLSCSPISGHRSVSWYQQTPGQGLQFLFEYFSETQRNKGNFPGRFSGRQFSNSRSEMNVSTLELGDSALYLCASSQQGGLEKLFFGSGTQLSVL.